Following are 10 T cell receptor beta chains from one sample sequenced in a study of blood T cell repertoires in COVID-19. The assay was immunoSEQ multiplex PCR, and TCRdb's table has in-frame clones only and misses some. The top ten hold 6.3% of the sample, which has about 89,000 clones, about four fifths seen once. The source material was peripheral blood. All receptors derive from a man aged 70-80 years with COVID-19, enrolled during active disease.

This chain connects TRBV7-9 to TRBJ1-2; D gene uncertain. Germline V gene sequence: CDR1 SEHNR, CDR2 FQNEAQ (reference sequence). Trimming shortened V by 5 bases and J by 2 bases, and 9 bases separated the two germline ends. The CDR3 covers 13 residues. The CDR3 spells CASSQNQNYGYTF. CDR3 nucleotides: TGTGCCAGCAGCCAGAACCAGAACTATGGCTACACCTTC.

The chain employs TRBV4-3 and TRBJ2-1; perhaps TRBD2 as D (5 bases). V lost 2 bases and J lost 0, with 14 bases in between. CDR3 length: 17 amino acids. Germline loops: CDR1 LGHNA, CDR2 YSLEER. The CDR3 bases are TGCGCCAGCAGCCAATCCCTGGGCGGGTTCTCCTACAATGAGCAGTTCTTC. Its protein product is CASSQSLGGFSYNEQFF.

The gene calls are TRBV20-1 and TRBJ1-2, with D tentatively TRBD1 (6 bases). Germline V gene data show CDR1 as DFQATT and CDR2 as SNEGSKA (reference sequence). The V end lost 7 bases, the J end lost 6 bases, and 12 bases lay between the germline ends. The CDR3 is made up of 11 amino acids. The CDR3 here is CSVTGLDGYTF. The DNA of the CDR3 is TGCAGTGTTACAGGGTTGGATGGCTACACCTTC.

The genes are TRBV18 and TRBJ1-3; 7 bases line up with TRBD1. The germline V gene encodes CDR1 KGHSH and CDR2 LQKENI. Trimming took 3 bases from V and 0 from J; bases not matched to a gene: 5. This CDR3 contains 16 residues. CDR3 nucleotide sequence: TGTGCCAGCTCACCCGGACAGGTTATCTCTGGAAACACCATATATTTT. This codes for CASSPGQVISGNTIYF.

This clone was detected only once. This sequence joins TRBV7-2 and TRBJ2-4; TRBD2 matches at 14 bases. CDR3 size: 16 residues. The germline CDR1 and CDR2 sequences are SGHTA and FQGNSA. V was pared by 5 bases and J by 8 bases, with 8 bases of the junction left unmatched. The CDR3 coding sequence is TGTGCCAGCAGCCGGACTAGCGGGGGGCCCGGGTACATTCAGTACTTC. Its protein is CASSRTSGGPGYIQYF. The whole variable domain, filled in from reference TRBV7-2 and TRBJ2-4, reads GAGVSQSPSNKVTEKGKDVELRCDPISGHTALYWYRQSLGQGLEFLIYFQGNSAPDKSGLPSDRFSAERTGGSVSTLTIQRTQQEDSAVYLCASSRTSGGPGYIQYFGAGTRLSVL.

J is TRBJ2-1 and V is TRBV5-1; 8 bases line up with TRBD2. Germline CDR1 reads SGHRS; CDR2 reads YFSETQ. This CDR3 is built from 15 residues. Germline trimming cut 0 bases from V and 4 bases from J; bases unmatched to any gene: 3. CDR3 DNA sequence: TGCGCCAGCAGCTTGGTGGGACTAGATTACAATGAGCAGTTCTTC. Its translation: CASSLVGLDYNEQFF.

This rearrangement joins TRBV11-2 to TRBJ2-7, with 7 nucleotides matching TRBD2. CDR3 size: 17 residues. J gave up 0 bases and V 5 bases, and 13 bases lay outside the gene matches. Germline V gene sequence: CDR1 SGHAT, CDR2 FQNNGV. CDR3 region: CASSQRTEAGTSYEQYF. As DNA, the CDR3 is TGTGCCAGCAGCCAACGGACTGAAGCGGGGACCTCCTACGAGCAGTACTTC. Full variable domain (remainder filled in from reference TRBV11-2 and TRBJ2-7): EAGVAQSPRYKIIEKRQSVAFWCNPISGHATLYWYQQILGQGPKLLIQFQNNGVVDDSQLPKDRFSAERLKGVDSTLKIQPAKLEDSAVYLCASSQRTEAGTSYEQYFGPGTRLTVT.

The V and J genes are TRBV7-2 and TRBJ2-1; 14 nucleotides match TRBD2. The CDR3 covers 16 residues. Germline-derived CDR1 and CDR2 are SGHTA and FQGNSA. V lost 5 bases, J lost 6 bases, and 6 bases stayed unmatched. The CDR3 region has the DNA TGTGCCAGCAGCCCGGACGGGACTAGCGGGGGCAATGAGCAGTTCTTC. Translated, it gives CASSPDGTSGGNEQFF. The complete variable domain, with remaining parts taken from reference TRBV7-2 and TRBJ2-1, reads GAGVSQSPSNKVTEKGKDVELRCDPISGHTALYWYRQSLGQGLEFLIYFQGNSAPDKSGLPSDRFSAERTGGSVSTLTIQRTQQEDSAVYLCASSPDGTSGGNEQFFGPGTRLTVL.

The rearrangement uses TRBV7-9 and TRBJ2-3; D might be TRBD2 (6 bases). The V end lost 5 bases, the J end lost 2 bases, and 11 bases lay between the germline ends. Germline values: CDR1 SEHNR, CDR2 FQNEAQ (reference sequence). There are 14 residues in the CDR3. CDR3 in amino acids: CASSMGLLTDTQYF. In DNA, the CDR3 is TGTGCCAGCAGCATGGGACTTCTCACAGATACGCAGTATTTT.

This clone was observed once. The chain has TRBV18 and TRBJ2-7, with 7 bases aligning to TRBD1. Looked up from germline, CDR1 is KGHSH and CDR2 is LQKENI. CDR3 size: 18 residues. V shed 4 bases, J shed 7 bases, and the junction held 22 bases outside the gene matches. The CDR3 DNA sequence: TGTGCCAGCTCACAGCAGAGGGACGGGCAGGGGGTTACCAGGGAGCAGTACTTC. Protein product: CASSQQRDGQGVTREQYF. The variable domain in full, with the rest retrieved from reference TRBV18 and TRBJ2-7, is NAGVMQNPRHLVRRRGQEARLRCSPMKGHSHVYWYRQLPEEGLKFMVYLQKENIIDESGMPKERFSAEFPKEGPSILRIQQVVRGDSAAYFCASSQQRDGQGVTREQYFGPGTRLTVT.